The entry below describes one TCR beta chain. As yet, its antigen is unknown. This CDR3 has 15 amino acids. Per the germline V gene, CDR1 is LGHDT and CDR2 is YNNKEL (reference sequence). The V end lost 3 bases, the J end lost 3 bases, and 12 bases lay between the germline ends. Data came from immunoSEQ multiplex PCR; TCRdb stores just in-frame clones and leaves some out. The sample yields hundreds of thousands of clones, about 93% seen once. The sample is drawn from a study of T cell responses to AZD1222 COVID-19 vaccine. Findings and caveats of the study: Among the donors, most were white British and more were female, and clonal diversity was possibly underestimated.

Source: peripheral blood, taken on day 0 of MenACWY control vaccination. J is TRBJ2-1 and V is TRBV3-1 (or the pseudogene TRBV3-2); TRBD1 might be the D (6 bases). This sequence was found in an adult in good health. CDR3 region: CASSHQGSYYNEQFF. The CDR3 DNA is TGTGCCAGCAGCCACCAGGGGTCCTACTACAATGAGCAGTTCTTC.